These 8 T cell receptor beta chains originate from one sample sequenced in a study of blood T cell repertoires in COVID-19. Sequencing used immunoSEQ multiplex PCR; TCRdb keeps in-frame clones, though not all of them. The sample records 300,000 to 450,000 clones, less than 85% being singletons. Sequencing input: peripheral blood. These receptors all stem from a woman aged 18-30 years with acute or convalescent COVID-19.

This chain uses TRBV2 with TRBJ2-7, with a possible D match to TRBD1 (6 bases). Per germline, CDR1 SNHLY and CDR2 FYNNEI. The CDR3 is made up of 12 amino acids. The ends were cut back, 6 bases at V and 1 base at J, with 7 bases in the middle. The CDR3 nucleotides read TGTGCCAGCAGGGGGGCGTCCTACGAGCAGTACTTC. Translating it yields CASRGASYEQYF.

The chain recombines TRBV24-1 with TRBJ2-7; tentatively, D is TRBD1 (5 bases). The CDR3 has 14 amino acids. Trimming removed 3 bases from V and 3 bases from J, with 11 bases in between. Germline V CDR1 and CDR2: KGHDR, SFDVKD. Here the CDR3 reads CATSDGQGNYEQYF. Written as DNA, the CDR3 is TGTGCCACCAGTGATGGGCAGGGAAACTACGAGCAGTACTTC.

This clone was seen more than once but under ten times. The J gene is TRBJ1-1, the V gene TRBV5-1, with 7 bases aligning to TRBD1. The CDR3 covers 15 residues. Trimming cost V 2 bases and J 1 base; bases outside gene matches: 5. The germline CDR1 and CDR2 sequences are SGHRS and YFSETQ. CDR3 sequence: CASSLLTGQNTEAFF. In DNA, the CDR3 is TGCGCCAGCAGCTTATTGACAGGGCAGAACACTGAAGCTTTCTTT.

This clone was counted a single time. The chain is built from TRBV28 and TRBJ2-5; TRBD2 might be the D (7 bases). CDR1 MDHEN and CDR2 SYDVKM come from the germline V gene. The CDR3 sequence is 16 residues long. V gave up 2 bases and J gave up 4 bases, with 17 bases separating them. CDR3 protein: CASSLLVRGGGETQYF. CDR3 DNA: TGTGCCAGCAGTTTACTGGTCCGGGGAGGGGGAGAGACCCAGTACTTC.

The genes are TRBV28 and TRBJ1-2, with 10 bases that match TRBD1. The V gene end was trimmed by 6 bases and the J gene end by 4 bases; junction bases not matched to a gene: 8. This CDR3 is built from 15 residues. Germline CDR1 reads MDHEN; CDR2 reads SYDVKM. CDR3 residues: CASSQDRGRGYGYTF. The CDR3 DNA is TGTGCCAGCAGCCAAGACAGGGGGCGAGGCTATGGCTACACCTTC.

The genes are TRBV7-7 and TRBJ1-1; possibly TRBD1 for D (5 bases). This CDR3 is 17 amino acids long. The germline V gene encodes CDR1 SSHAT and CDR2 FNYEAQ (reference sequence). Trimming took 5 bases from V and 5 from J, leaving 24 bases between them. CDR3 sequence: CASSPLGPGRGRTEAFF. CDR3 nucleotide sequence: TGTGCCAGCAGCCCCTTGGGACCGGGACGAGGGAGGACTGAAGCTTTCTTT.

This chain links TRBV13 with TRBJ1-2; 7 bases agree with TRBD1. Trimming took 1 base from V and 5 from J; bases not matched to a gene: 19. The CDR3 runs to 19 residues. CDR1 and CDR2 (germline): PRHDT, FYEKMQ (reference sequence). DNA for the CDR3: TGTGCCAGCAGCTTAGAGGGGGGAGGCGCACAGGGGAGGATGTATGGCTACACCTTC. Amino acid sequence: CASSLEGGGAQGRMYGYTF.

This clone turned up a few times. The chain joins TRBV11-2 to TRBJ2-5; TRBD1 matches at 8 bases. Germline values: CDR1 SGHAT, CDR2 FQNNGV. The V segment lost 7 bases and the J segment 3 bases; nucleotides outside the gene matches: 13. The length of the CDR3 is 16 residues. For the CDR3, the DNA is TGTGCCAGCATCTCAAAGGAAGAGACAGGGGAAGAGACCCAGTACTTC. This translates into CASISKEETGEETQYF.